The next 3 T cell receptor beta chains were all read from a single sample in a study of early T cells in non-severe SARS-CoV-2 infection. A single record per CDR3 protein comes from TCRdb applying MiXCR to the 5' RACE reads. The table has 55,000 or so distinct CDR3 sequences, 11% seen once. Material: whole blood. These receptors all come from an adult who was a healthcare worker with PCR-confirmed SARS-CoV-2 infection or an uninfected control (not recorded which).

This clonotype was detected many times. The chain has TRBV2 and TRBJ1-6; a weak D match, TRBD1 (5 bases). The CDR3 sequence is 16 residues long. Germline-derived CDR1 and CDR2 are SNHLY and FYNNEI. The germline V and J ends were trimmed by 2 bases and 6 bases, with 14 bases remaining between them. DNA of the CDR3: TGTGCCAGCAGTGAAAGGGGCAGGGCTGGTAATTCACCCCTCCACTTT. Its protein product is CASSERGRAGNSPLHF.

This chain links TRBV5-4 with TRBJ2-7; 9 bases are shared with TRBD2. V shed 3 bases, J shed 6 bases, and the junction held 10 bases outside the gene matches. The germline CDR1 and CDR2 sequences are SGHNT and YYREEE (reference sequence). This CDR3 contains 15 residues. The CDR3 sequence: CASSSGGTSHLEQYF. The CDR3 DNA reads TGTGCCAGCAGCTCTGGCGGGACTAGCCATCTCGAGCAGTACTTC.

This clonotype was observed many times. The CDR3 here is CSAGESEQYF. CDR3 sequence (DNA): TGCAGCGCCGGAGAGTCCGAGCAGTACTTC. The V call is TRBV29-1, the J call TRBJ2-7; D not certain. This CDR3 comprises 10 residues. The ends were cut back, 7 bases at V and 6 bases at J, with 10 bases in the middle. The V gene's germline CDR1 is SQVTM and CDR2 ANQGSEA.